The 25 T cell receptor beta chains in this list originate from one sample, sequenced in a study of read filtering for tumor transcriptome and immune sequencing. Molecular barcoded adaptors covering alpha/delta and beta/gamma chains were used on roughly 400 ng RNA. From the reads, TCRdb called clonotypes with MiXCR, one entry per CDR3 protein. The repertoire holds about 61,000 distinct CDR3 sequences, with 15% to 25% as singletons. The sequenced sample consisted of a population of CD138-negative cells sorted from bone marrow. Receptors were obtained from a donor at least 40 years old with multiple myeloma.

This clonotype was seen many times. The V gene is TRBV2, the J gene TRBJ1-1, with TRBD1 matching over 9 bases. J was trimmed by 4 bases and V by 4 bases; bases with no gene match: 1. The CDR3 has 13 residues. Germline V gene data show CDR1 as SNHLY and CDR2 as FYNNEI. The CDR3 DNA sequence: TGTGCCAGCAGTGGGGACAGGGCCACTGAAGCTTTCTTT. Translated, it gives CASSGDRATEAFF.

This clonotype was found many times. The rearrangement links TRBV5-1 to TRBJ2-3; 11 nucleotides match TRBD2. Germline trimming cut 4 bases from V and 2 bases from J; bases unmatched to any gene: 9. Germline CDR1 reads SGHRS; CDR2 reads YFSETQ. This CDR3 region has 17 residues. The CDR3 coding sequence is TGCGCCAGCAGCGATCGACGACTAGCGGGACACACAGATACGCAGTATTTT. It codes for CASSDRRLAGHTDTQYF. Together with reference TRBV5-1 and TRBJ2-3, the CDR3 gives the full variable domain: KAGVTQTPRYLIKTRGQQVTLSCSPISGHRSVSWYQQTPGQGLQFLFEYFSETQRNKGNFPGRFSGRQFSNSRSEMNVSTLELGDSALYLCASSDRRLAGHTDTQYFGPGTRLTVL.

At least ten counts were recorded for this clonotype. The junction and the germline gene differ at one end; a read error may be behind it. The rearrangement joins TRBV20-1 to TRBJ1-2, with D tentatively TRBD1 (5 bases). The CDR3 totals 14 residues. Germline CDR1 reads DFQATT; CDR2 reads SNEGSKA (reference sequence). CDR3: CSARGSRVEDGYTF. DNA of the CDR3: TGCAGTGCCAGAGGGAGCAGGGTCGAGGATGGCTACACCTTC.

This chain uses TRBV19 with TRBJ2-6; possibly TRBD1 or TRBD2 for D (5 bases each). V shed 4 bases and J shed 0 bases, with 13 bases lying between them. The germline gives CDR1 LNHDA, CDR2 SQIVND (reference sequence). The CDR3 sequence is 17 residues long. CDR3 amino acids: CASSKGRQSSGANVLTF. CDR3 sequence (DNA): TGTGCCAGTAGTAAGGGGAGACAGAGCTCTGGGGCCAACGTCCTGACTTTC.

The chain employs TRBV10-3 and TRBJ1-3, with a tentative D call TRBD1 (6 bases). This CDR3 spans 15 amino acids. V lost 4 bases to trimming and J lost 0 bases, with 10 bases between them. Germline loops: CDR1 ENHRY, CDR2 SYGVKD. The CDR3 loop reads CAISGTDASGNTIYF. For the CDR3, the DNA is TGTGCCATCAGTGGGACAGACGCCTCTGGAAACACCATATATTTT.

This clonotype was seen more than once but under ten times. This chain links TRBV5-8 with TRBJ1-1, with D uncertain. This CDR3 is built from 12 residues. V shed 2 bases and J shed 5 bases, with 7 bases lying between them. The germline gives CDR1 SGHTS, CDR2 YDEGEE. DNA of the CDR3: TGTGCCAGCAGCTTACATGGAACTGAAGCTTTCTTT. It translates to CASSLHGTEAFF.

With respect to this clonotype: The conserved phenylalanine or tryptophan is not found at the CDR3 terminus, so this likely reflects a read error. The gene calls are TRBV28 and TRBJ2-3; TRBD1 might be the D (5 bases). The V end lost 1 base, the J end lost 9 bases, and 8 bases lay between the germline ends. This CDR3 is built from 12 residues. The germline gives CDR1 MDHEN, CDR2 SYDVKM. The CDR3 reads CASSLFGATQYL. For the CDR3, the DNA is TGTGCCAGCAGTTTATTTGGGGCGACGCAGTATCTT.

Details on this clonotype: This may be a read error: a much more frequent sequence differs by one nucleotide. The J gene is TRBJ2-3, the V gene TRBV6-1; the match to TRBD2 covers 9 bases. Looked up from germline, CDR1 is MNHNS and CDR2 is SASEGT. The V and J ends lost 2 bases and 8 bases, in that order; junction bases with no gene match: 8. CDR3 size: 15 residues. In DNA, the CDR3 is TGTGCCAGCAGTGAATCGGCTAGCGGGACCTGTACGCAGTATTTT. The encoded protein is CASSESASGTCTQYF.

This clonotype appeared many times. This CDR3 is CASSLEGVETQYF. As DNA, the CDR3 is TGTGCCAGCAGCTTGGAGGGGGTCGAGACCCAGTACTTC. The chain joins TRBV5-5 to TRBJ2-5; TRBD1 might be the D (6 bases). CDR1 is SGHKS and CDR2 is YYEKEE in the germline V gene (reference sequence). This CDR3 spans 13 amino acids. Trimming stripped 0 bases from V and 5 bases from J, with 8 bases between. Full variable domain (rest looked up from reference TRBV5-5 and TRBJ2-5): DAGVTQSPTHLIKTRGQQVTLRCSPISGHKSVSWYQQVLGQGPQFIFQYYEKEERGRGNFPDRFSARQFPNYSSELNVNALLLGDSALYLCASSLEGVETQYFGPGTRLLVL.

This clonotype was picked up many times. The V call is TRBV24-1, the J call TRBJ2-5; no reliable D call. The CDR3 spans 14 residues. V was pared by 4 bases and J by 1 base, with 9 bases between. Looked up from germline, CDR1 is KGHDR and CDR2 is SFDVKD. The CDR3 DNA reads TGTGCCACCAGTGAAGACACAACCCAAGAGACCCAGTACTTC. Encoded protein: CATSEDTTQETQYF.

With respect to this clonotype: A much larger clone differs by one base, so this may be a read error. The chain links TRBV29-1 to TRBJ2-3; the D is unclear. This CDR3 has 11 amino acids. Per the germline V gene, CDR1 is SQVTM and CDR2 is ANQGSEA. CDR3 protein: CSVGNKDAQYF. The CDR3 coding sequence is TGCAGCGTTGGCAATAAAGATGCGCAGTATTTT.

This clonotype was seen repeatedly, ten times or more. The chain carries TRBV7-2 and TRBJ2-5, with D possibly being TRBD1 (5 bases). The CDR3 extends over 14 amino acids. The germline V gene has CDR1 SGHTA and CDR2 FQGNSA. V was trimmed by 5 bases and J by 5 bases, leaving 15 bases between them. The CDR3 sequence is CASSPGPSGETQYF. Written as DNA, the CDR3 is TGTGCCAGCAGCCCAGGGCCCTCCGGGGAGACCCAGTACTTC.

This clonotype occurred a few times. This chain links TRBV7-2 with TRBJ1-1; a possible D gene is TRBD1 (6 bases). The CDR3 has 15 amino acids. Germline V gives CDR1 SGHTA, CDR2 FQGNSA. V lost 5 bases, J lost 7 bases, and 20 bases lay in between. The CDR3 bases are TGTGCCAGCAGCCGACCCAGGGGACGGATAGATGAAGCTTTCTTT. Protein: CASSRPRGRIDEAFF.

This clonotype was seen a single time. The gene calls are TRBV18 and TRBJ2-1, with D maybe TRBD1 (6 bases). This CDR3 contains 15 residues. The germline V gene has CDR1 KGHSH and CDR2 LQKENI. V was clipped by 4 bases and J by 6 bases, with 16 bases between them. The CDR3 DNA reads TGTGCCAGCTCACAGGGTATTATGGGGGCCAATGAGCAGTTCTTC. It is translated as CASSQGIMGANEQFF.

In this sample, this clonotype turned up many times. V usage is TRBV20-1 and J usage is TRBJ2-2; D is tentatively TRBD1 or TRBD2 (5 bases each). Germline loops: CDR1 DFQATT, CDR2 SNEGSKA (reference sequence). CDR3 size: 13 residues. Trimming pared 3 bases from V and 8 bases from J, leaving 13 bases between. Here the CDR3 reads CSASRDLAGELFF. The CDR3 DNA sequence: TGCAGTGCTAGCCGGGACCTAGCTGGGGAGCTGTTTTTT.

This clonotype was counted many times. This sequence joins TRBV5-1 and TRBJ1-1; D is ambiguous. The CDR3 contains 18 residues. In germline, CDR1 is SGHRS, CDR2 YFSETQ. The V gene lost 4 bases and the J gene lost 0 bases, with 22 bases spanning the gap. Here the CDR3 DNA reads TGCGCCAGCAGCCCCGCCCGGCAGACCCTGATCATGAACACTGAAGCTTTCTTT. Translating it yields CASSPARQTLIMNTEAFF.

Comment on this clonotype: A read error may explain this, as a much larger clone is one base away. The CDR3 nucleotides read TGTGCCACAGCGGAGGGACTAGCGGGAGAGAGTGAGCAGTTCTTC. Translation: CATAEGLAGESEQFF. J is TRBJ2-1 and V is TRBV24-1; 14 bases are shared with TRBD2. This CDR3 has 15 residues. With 10 bases clipped from V and 9 bases from J, the junction kept 10 bases outside the gene matches. Germline lookup yields CDR1 KGHDR and CDR2 SFDVKD.

This clonotype has ten or more counts. V is TRBV5-1 and J is TRBJ1-1; 7 nucleotides line up with TRBD1. The germline V gene encodes CDR1 SGHRS and CDR2 YFSETQ. The CDR3 contains 14 residues. Unmatched junction bases numbered 5, after V lost 4 bases and J lost 2 bases. This CDR3 reads CASSQTGYNTEAFF. DNA for the CDR3: TGCGCCAGCAGCCAGACAGGGTATAACACTGAAGCTTTCTTT.

The sample holds many counts of this clonotype. DNA for the CDR3: TGCAGTGCCGCTAAGGAGGATCAGCCCCAGCATTTT. It yields the protein CSAAKEDQPQHF. This sequence joins TRBV20-1 and TRBJ1-5; D gene uncertain. Trimming shortened V by 6 bases and J by 5 bases, and 11 bases separated the two germline ends. The CDR3 loop spans 12 amino acids. Germline loops: CDR1 DFQATT, CDR2 SNEGSKA (reference sequence).

This clonotype was recorded at least ten times. V usage is TRBV29-1 and J usage is TRBJ2-3, with 8 bases aligning to TRBD1. There are 12 residues in the CDR3. Trimming at V came to 7 bases and at J to 4 bases, leaving 4 bases not matched to a gene. CDR1 and CDR2 from the germline V gene are SQVTM and ANQGSEA. The CDR3 is CSDRQGSDTQYF. The CDR3 DNA is TGCAGCGATAGACAGGGGTCAGATACGCAGTATTTT.

This clonotype was seen many times. The genes are TRBV5-1 and TRBJ1-2, with D perhaps matching TRBD1 (5 bases). CDR1 is SGHRS and CDR2 is YFSETQ in the germline V gene. Trimming stripped 2 bases from V and 0 bases from J, with 14 bases between. This CDR3 comprises 16 residues. The CDR3 loop reads CASSFETGLTNYGYTF. The CDR3 coding sequence is TGCGCCAGCAGCTTCGAAACAGGCTTGACTAACTATGGCTACACCTTC. Together with reference TRBV5-1 and TRBJ1-2, the CDR3 gives the full variable domain: KAGVTQTPRYLIKTRGQQVTLSCSPISGHRSVSWYQQTPGQGLQFLFEYFSETQRNKGNFPGRFSGRQFSNSRSEMNVSTLELGDSALYLCASSFETGLTNYGYTFGSGTRLTVV.

This clonotype was picked up many times. This rearrangement joins TRBV29-1 to TRBJ2-7, with 9 bases fitting TRBD1. Looked up from germline, CDR1 is SQVTM and CDR2 is ANQGSEA. Germline trimming cut 4 bases from V and 9 bases from J; bases unmatched to any gene: 10. The CDR3 has 13 amino acids. CDR3 amino acids: CSVAGQGTIAQYF. The CDR3 nucleotides are TGCAGCGTTGCGGGACAGGGAACTATCGCGCAGTACTTC.

A note on this clonotype: A much larger clone lies one base from this, so it may be a read error. The chain couples TRBV24-1 to TRBJ2-5; D remains ambiguous. CDR3 length equals 13 residues. In germline, CDR1 is KGHDR, CDR2 SFDVKD. The CDR3 bases are TGTGCCACCAGTGCGGCAGCACAAGAGATCCAGTACTTC. It is translated as CATSAAAQEIQYF.

This clonotype was seen ten or more times. The chain joins TRBV7-3 to TRBJ2-5; no reliable D call. There are 13 residues in the CDR3. V was clipped by 2 bases and J by 3 bases, with 7 bases between them. Germline CDR1 reads SGHTA; CDR2 reads FQGTGA. Here the CDR3 reads CASSLFLEETQYF. The CDR3 nucleotides read TGTGCCAGCAGCTTATTCCTAGAAGAGACCCAGTACTTC.

This clonotype was seen a few times. This chain connects TRBV12-3 or TRBV12-4 to TRBJ1-6, with D hard to call. V gave up 3 bases and J gave up 7 bases, with 13 bases separating them. The CDR3 runs to 15 residues. The CDR3 reads CASSLSVDGNSPLHF. CDR3 nucleotides: TGTGCCAGCAGTTTGTCAGTCGACGGGAATTCACCCCTCCACTTT.